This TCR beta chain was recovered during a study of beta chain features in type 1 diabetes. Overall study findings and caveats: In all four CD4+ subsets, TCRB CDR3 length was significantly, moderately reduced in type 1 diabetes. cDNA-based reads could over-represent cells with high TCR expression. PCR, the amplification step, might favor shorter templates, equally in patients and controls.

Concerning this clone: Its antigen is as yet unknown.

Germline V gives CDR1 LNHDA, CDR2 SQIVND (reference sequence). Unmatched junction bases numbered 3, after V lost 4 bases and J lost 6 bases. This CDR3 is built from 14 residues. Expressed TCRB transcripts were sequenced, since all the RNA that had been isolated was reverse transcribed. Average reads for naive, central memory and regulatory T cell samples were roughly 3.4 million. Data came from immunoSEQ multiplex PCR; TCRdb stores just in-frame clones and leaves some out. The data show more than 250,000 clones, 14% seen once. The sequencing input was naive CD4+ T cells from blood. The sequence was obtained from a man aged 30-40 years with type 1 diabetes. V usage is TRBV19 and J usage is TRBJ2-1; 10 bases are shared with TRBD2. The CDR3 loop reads CASSNSGGLNEQFF. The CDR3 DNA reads TGTGCCAGTAGTAATAGCGGGGGGCTCAATGAGCAGTTCTTC.